This T cell receptor (beta chain) was sequenced for a study of neurological immune-mediated disorders. Study-wide results and caveats: When the repertoires were grouped phylogenetically, those of 18 of the 34 multiple sclerosis patients came together in a single cluster of related CDR3 sequences, which points to a possible repertoire-level signature. The expanded clones of different subjects shared no CDR3 amino acid sequences (suggesting private repertoires in all groups). Levels of TCR clonal expansion peaked in HTLV-1-associated myelopathy and reached their lowest in multiple sclerosis, under those of healthy controls.

5'RACE with 10-nucleotide random UMIs generated the cDNA. In TCRdb, the 5' RACE reads were re-called with MiXCR into one record per CDR3 protein. The table includes about 40,000 distinct CDR3 sequences, 2% to 3% detected once. This clonotype has a count of ten or more. Its target is unknown. The specimen sequenced was PBMCs. The sequence was obtained from a man aged 45-60 years with multiple sclerosis.

In nucleotides, the CDR3 is TGTGCCAGCAGTAGATCACAGGGGCGGAACACTGAAGCTTTCTTT. This encodes CASSRSQGRNTEAFF. The rearrangement uses TRBV27 and TRBJ1-1; 7 nucleotides agree with TRBD1. Germline V lookup: CDR1 MNHEY, CDR2 SMNVEV (reference sequence). The CDR3 is made up of 15 amino acids. Trimming removed 5 bases from V and 1 base from J; junction bases left unmatched: 7.